These 4 T cell receptor beta chains were all obtained from the same sample, sequenced in a study of blood T cell repertoires in COVID-19. Some clones are missing from TCRdb's copy, which holds only in-frame ones; the method was immunoSEQ multiplex PCR. The sample holds about 270,000 clones, under 95% seen once. The sequenced material came from PBMCs or T cells enriched from blood (not recorded which). The receptors were sampled from a man aged 35-49 years who had been exposed to COVID-19.

The rearrangement uses TRBV11-3 and TRBJ2-4, with 8 bases that match TRBD2. Germline V CDR1 and CDR2: SGHNT, YENEEA. With V trimmed by 7 bases and J by 9 bases, 14 bases remained unmatched. CDR3 length: 15 residues. CDR3 DNA: TGTGCCAGCAAAAACCAAGCGGGAGACGTAGGCATTCAGTACTTC. Translated: CASKNQAGDVGIQYF. Complete variable domain (other parts from reference TRBV11-3 and TRBJ2-4): EAGVVQSPRYKIIEKKQPVAFWCNPISGHNTLYWYLQNLGQGPELLIRYENEEAVDDSQLPKDRFSAERLKGVDSTLKIQPAELGDSAVYLCASKNQAGDVGIQYFGAGTRLSVL.

CDR3 in DNA: TGTGCCAGCAGCCAAGGGACTGCGCAAGAGACCCAGTACTTC. The encoded protein is CASSQGTAQETQYF. This chain links TRBV7-9 with TRBJ2-5; TRBD2 is a possible D gene (6 bases). Germline CDR1 SEHNR, CDR2 FQNEAQ (reference sequence). With 5 bases removed from V and 2 bases from J, the gap between germline ends came to 12 bases. This CDR3 region has 14 residues.

The CDR3 region is CATSDFNSSYNEQFF. The CDR3 DNA reads as TGTGCCACCAGTGATTTTAACAGCTCCTACAATGAGCAGTTCTTC. The chain has TRBV24-1 and TRBJ2-1; D ambiguous. CDR3 length: 15 amino acids. Germline-derived CDR1 and CDR2 are KGHDR and SFDVKD. Trimming cost V 1 base and J 0 bases, with 6 bases left between them.

The chain employs TRBV6-5 and TRBJ1-2; 8 nucleotides agree with TRBD1. CDR1 and CDR2 from the germline V gene are MNHEY and SVGAGI. The CDR3 extends over 13 amino acids. V lost 4 bases and J lost 6; bases outside the gene matches: 4. CDR3 nucleotide sequence: TGTGCCAGCAGTTTTCAGGGGGCTGATGGCTACACCTTC. This encodes CASSFQGADGYTF.